The rows below give T cell receptor beta chains drawn from one sample of a study of T-cell reconstitution after alpha-beta-depleted transplantation in children. TCRdb passed the PCR reads through MiXCR, listing each CDR3 protein once. The sample yields hundreds of thousands of distinct CDR3 sequences, roughly a tenth seen once. Material: PBMCs, obtained before TCRalphabeta/CD19-depleted stem cell transplant. Every receptor here comes from a child under two years old with acute myeloid leukemia, due to receive a stem cell transplant. CDR3s include the opening cysteine and the closing phenylalanine or tryptophan. D genes are given only for firm matches. The size of a clone is reported for some rows only, either as once, few or many, or as a class for expanded clones.

j_call	d_call	v_call	clone_size	cdr3_aa	cdr3_nt
TRBJ2-1	NA	TRBV3-1	many	CASSQGIFSYNEQFF	TGTGCCAGCAGCCAAGGTATTTTCTCCTACAATGAGCAGTTCTTC
TRBJ2-1	NA	TRBV20-1	many	CSACRAGDSYNEQFF	TGCAGTGCATGTCGAGCGGGCGATTCCTACAATGAGCAGTTCTTC
TRBJ2-3	NA	TRBV18	many	CASSPPSGTDTQYF	TGTGCCAGCTCACCACCGAGCGGCACAGATACGCAGTATTTT
TRBJ1-3	NA	TRBV28	many	CASSFFLYSGNTIYF	TGTGCCAGCAGTTTCTTCCTATACTCTGGAAACACCATATATTTT
TRBJ2-3	NA	TRBV6-1	many	CASKTDETDTQYF	TGTGCCAGTAAAACGGACGAGACAGATACGCAGTATTTT
TRBJ1-2	NA	TRBV20-1	NA	CSASTGTLTFNYTF	TGCAGTGCTAGTACCGGGACGCTCACTTTTAACTACACCTTC
TRBJ2-1	TRBD2	TRBV7-6	many	CASSFGFRLATYNEQFF	TGTGCCAGCAGCTTTGGCTTTAGACTAGCTACATACAATGAGCAGTTCTTC
TRBJ2-5	NA	TRBV5-6	many	CASSLGEMYQETQYF	TGTGCCAGCAGCTTAGGAGAAATGTACCAAGAGACCCAGTACTTC
TRBJ2-2	TRBD1	TRBV5-8	many	CASSSSAGTVNTGELFF	TGTGCCAGCAGCTCCTCGGCCGGGACAGTCAACACCGGGGAGCTGTTTTTT
TRBJ2-1	TRBD2	TRBV12-3/TRBV12-4	few	CASRRPSTSGGAREQFF	TGTGCCAGCAGGCGCCCCTCGACTAGCGGGGGGGCCCGTGAGCAGTTCTTC
TRBJ2-3	NA	TRBV20-1	many	CSARVEAGAQYF	TGCAGTGCTAGAGTCGAGGCAGGGGCGCAGTATTTT
TRBJ2-7	TRBD2	TRBV5-5	few	CASSLLAGGFLTYEQYF	TGTGCCAGCAGCTTGCTAGCGGGAGGGTTCCTTACCTACGAGCAGTACTTC
TRBJ2-5	NA	TRBV7-6	many	CASSPGTVTAGETQYF	TGTGCCAGCAGCCCTGGTACAGTGACAGCGGGAGAGACCCAGTACTTC
TRBJ1-6	NA	TRBV19	many	CASRGPTAYNSPLHF	TGTGCCAGTAGGGGGCCGACAGCGTATAATTCACCCCTCCACTTT
TRBJ1-1	TRBD1	TRBV5-1	few	CASSSDREAEAFF	TGCGCCAGCAGCTCCGACAGGGAGGCTGAAGCTTTCTTT
TRBJ2-1	TRBD2	TRBV5-6	NA	CASSALAGTVYNEQFF	TGTGCCAGCAGCGCCTTAGCGGGGACCGTTTACAATGAGCAGTTCTTC
TRBJ1-5	TRBD1	TRBV19	few	CASSIPGGGEPQHF	TGTGCCAGTAGTATTCCAGGGGGCGGGGAGCCCCAGCATTTT
TRBJ2-2	NA	TRBV4-1	many	CASSQDRPRNTGELFF	TGCGCCAGCAGCCAAGATCGGCCCCGGAACACCGGGGAGCTGTTTTTT
TRBJ2-5	TRBD1	TRBV6-5	NA	CASSYFSTGGSEAQYF	TGTGCCAGCAGTTACTTCTCGACAGGGGGTTCGGAGGCCCAGTACTTC
TRBJ2-3	NA	TRBV2	many	CASGGTQLPLGTQYF	TGTGCCAGCGGAGGGACTCAACTGCCCCTTGGGACGCAGTATTTT
TRBJ2-7	NA	TRBV20-1	many	CSASMGEWHEQYF	TGCAGTGCTAGTATGGGGGAGTGGCACGAGCAGTACTTC
TRBJ1-5	NA	TRBV20-1	many	CSARVTGFNQPQHF	TGCAGTGCTAGAGTGACAGGTTTCAATCAGCCCCAGCATTTT
TRBJ2-1	NA	TRBV8-2	NA	CAIGPGPGIGVNEQFF	TGTGCCATCGGCCCCGGGCCGGGAATTGGGGTCAATGAGCAGTTCTTC
TRBJ2-3	NA	TRBV2	many	CASSLYTRTDTQYF	TGTGCCAGCAGTCTTTATACCCGCACAGATACGCAGTATTTT
TRBJ2-3	TRBD2	TRBV5-1	many	CASSLGLAPSTDTQYF	TGCGCCAGCAGCCTTGGACTAGCGCCTAGCACAGATACGCAGTATTTT
TRBJ1-3	TRBD1	TRBV7-9	many	CASSPDRGGNTIYF	TGTGCCAGCAGCCCGGACAGGGGGGGAAACACCATATATTTT
TRBJ2-2	NA	TRBV5-5	many	CASSLAPMTGELFF	TGTGCCAGCAGCTTGGCCCCCATGACCGGGGAGCTGTTTTTT
TRBJ2-1	TRBD2	TRBV9	many	CASRPSSGEQFF	TGTGCCAGCAGACCTTCTAGCGGAGAGCAGTTCTTC
TRBJ2-1	TRBD2	TRBV4-2	few	CASSHGTSGSYNEQFF	TGTGCCAGCAGCCACGGGACTAGCGGCTCCTACAATGAGCAGTTCTTC
TRBJ2-1	NA	TRBV12-3/TRBV12-4	NA	CACTIRSYGIGSYNEQFF	TGTGCCTGCACCATACGGTCATATGGGATCGGCTCCTACAATGAGCAGTTCTTC
TRBJ2-2	TRBD2	TRBV20-1	many	CSATSAGGPNTGELFF	TGCAGTGCTACATCAGCGGGAGGACCAAACACCGGGGAGCTGTTTTTT
TRBJ2-1	NA	TRBV7-2	many	CASSLELAGGLNEQFF	TGTGCCAGCAGCTTAGAGTTGGCGGGTGGGTTGAATGAGCAGTTCTTC
TRBJ2-2	NA	TRBV11-2	NA	CASSFYGSFTGELFF	TGTGCCAGCAGCTTTTATGGGAGTTTCACCGGGGAGCTGTTTTTT
TRBJ1-4	NA	TRBV5-1	many	CASSLADSRVEKLFF	TGCGCCAGCAGCTTGGCTGACAGTCGAGTTGAAAAACTGTTTTTT
TRBJ2-1	NA	TRBV5-1	many	CASSSPGKNEQFF	TGCGCCAGCAGCTCACCCGGTAAGAATGAGCAGTTCTTC
TRBJ2-7	NA	TRBV19	many	CASSPGTRPYEQYF	TGTGCCAGTAGTCCCGGGACAAGACCCTACGAGCAGTACTTC
TRBJ2-2	TRBD1	TRBV12-3/TRBV12-4	many	CASSFGQGYTGELFF	TGTGCCAGCAGTTTCGGACAGGGGTACACCGGGGAGCTGTTTTTT
TRBJ1-5	NA	TRBV6-6	many	CASSYWGQPQHF	TGTGCCAGCAGTTACTGGGGTCAGCCCCAGCATTTT
TRBJ2-1	TRBD2	TRBV9	many	CASSVGGRRLAVNEQFF	TGTGCCAGCAGCGTAGGGGGCCGGAGGCTAGCGGTCAATGAGCAGTTCTTC
TRBJ1-2	NA	TRBV21-1	many	CASSKARGTDNYGYTF	TGTGCCAGCAGCAAAGCTCGGGGGACAGATAACTATGGCTACACCTTC
TRBJ1-3	NA	TRBV19	NA	CASSIRTGRASGNTIYF	TGTGCCAGTAGTATCCGAACAGGGCGGGCTTCTGGAAACACCATATATTTT
TRBJ2-2	NA	TRBV5-1	NA	CASSLQASNTGELFF	TGCGCCAGCAGCTTGCAGGCCTCGAACACCGGGGAGCTGTTTTTT
TRBJ1-2	TRBD1	TRBV5-1	many	CASSGRQGSFSVGYTF	TGCGCCAGCAGCGGCAGACAGGGTAGTTTTTCGGTCGGCTACACCTTC
TRBJ2-6	NA	TRBV20-1	many	CSARDLGGLSGANVLTF	TGCAGTGCTAGAGATCTGGGGGGCCTCTCTGGGGCCAACGTCCTGACTTTC
TRBJ2-6	NA	TRBV29-1	many	CSAGISGANVLTF	TGCAGCGCCGGGATTTCTGGGGCCAACGTCCTGACTTTC
TRBJ1-2	NA	TRBV6-5	many	CASSYYGPSVYGYTF	TGTGCCAGCAGTTACTATGGCCCCTCGGTCTATGGCTACACCTTC
TRBJ1-1	NA	TRBV10-2	few	CASRRTVNTEAFF	TGCGCCAGCCGGAGGACAGTGAACACTGAAGCTTTCTTT
TRBJ2-7	TRBD2	TRBV20-1	many	CSASLSGRPSYEQYF	TGCAGTGCTAGCCTTAGCGGGAGGCCCTCCTACGAGCAGTACTTC
TRBJ2-1	NA	TRBV12-3/TRBV12-4	many	CASRGWDVDEQFF	TGTGCCAGCAGGGGGTGGGACGTCGATGAGCAGTTCTTC
TRBJ1-1	TRBD1	TRBV7-8	many	CASSFTGGASEAFF	TGTGCCAGCAGCTTTACAGGGGGCGCATCCGAAGCTTTCTTT
TRBJ2-7	NA	TRBV5-1	many	CASSLSRGPFSSYEQYF	TGCGCCAGCAGCTTGAGTCGGGGGCCCTTCAGCTCCTACGAGCAGTACTTC
TRBJ1-1	NA	TRBV7-8	many	CASSSDRRTGEAFF	TGTGCCAGCAGTAGCGACAGGAGAACAGGTGAAGCTTTCTTT
TRBJ2-7	NA	TRBV10-3	many	CAIAGDGNRYEQYF	TGTGCCATCGCAGGGGACGGGAACCGCTACGAGCAGTACTTC
TRBJ2-1	NA	TRBV5-1	NA	CASSLVASVSSYNEQFF	TGCGCCAGCAGCTTGGTGGCTAGCGTAAGCTCCTACAATGAGCAGTTCTTC